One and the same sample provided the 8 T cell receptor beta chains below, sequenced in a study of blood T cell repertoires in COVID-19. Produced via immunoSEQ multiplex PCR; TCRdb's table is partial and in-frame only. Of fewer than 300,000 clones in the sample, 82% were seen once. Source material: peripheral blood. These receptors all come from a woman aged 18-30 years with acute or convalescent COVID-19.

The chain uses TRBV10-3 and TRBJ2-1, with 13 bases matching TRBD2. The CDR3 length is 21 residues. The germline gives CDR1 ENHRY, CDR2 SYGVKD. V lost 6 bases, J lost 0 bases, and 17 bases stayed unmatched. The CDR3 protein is CAIRRGLGTSGTMSSYNEQFF. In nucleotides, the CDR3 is TGTGCCATCAGGAGGGGTCTCGGGACTAGCGGGACCATGAGCTCCTACAATGAGCAGTTCTTC.

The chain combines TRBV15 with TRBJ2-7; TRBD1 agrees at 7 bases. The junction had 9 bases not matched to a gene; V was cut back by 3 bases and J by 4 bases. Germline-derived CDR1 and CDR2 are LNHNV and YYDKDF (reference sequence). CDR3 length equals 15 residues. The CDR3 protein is CATSRKRDSYYEQYF. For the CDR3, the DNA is TGTGCCACCAGCAGGAAGAGGGACAGCTATTACGAGCAGTACTTC.

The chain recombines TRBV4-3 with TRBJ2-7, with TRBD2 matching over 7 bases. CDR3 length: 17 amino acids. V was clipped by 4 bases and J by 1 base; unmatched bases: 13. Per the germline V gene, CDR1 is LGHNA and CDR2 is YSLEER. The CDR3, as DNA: TGCGCCAGCAGCCCGGAACGGCCGCCAGCGGGATCCTACGAGCAGTACTTC. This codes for CASSPERPPAGSYEQYF.

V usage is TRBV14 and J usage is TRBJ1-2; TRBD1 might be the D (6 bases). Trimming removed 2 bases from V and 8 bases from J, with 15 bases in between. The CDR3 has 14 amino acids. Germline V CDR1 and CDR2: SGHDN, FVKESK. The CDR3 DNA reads TGTGCCAGCAGCCAATGGGGGGGCGATGGAGGCTACACCTTC. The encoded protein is CASSQWGGDGGYTF.

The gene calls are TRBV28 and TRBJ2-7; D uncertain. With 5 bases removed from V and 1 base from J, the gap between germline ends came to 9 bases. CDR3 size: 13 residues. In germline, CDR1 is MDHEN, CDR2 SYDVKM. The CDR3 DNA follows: TGTGCCAGCAGTCCCCGGAGATCCTACGAGCAGTACTTC. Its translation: CASSPRRSYEQYF.

CDR3 sequence reads: CASSPGQFNQPQHF. The DNA of the CDR3 is TGTGCCAGCAGCCCGGGACAGTTTAATCAGCCCCAGCATTTT. The chain uses TRBV28 and TRBJ1-5; 7 nucleotides line up with TRBD1. Trimming removed 6 bases from V and 4 bases from J; junction bases left unmatched: 6. This CDR3 is 14 amino acids long. Germline V gene data show CDR1 as MDHEN and CDR2 as SYDVKM.

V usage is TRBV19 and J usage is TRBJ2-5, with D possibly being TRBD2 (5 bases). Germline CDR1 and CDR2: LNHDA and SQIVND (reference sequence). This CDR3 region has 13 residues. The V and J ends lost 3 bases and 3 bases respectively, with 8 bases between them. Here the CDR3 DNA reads TGTGCCAGTAGTATTTTGGGAGAAGAGACCCAGTACTTC. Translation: CASSILGEETQYF.

DNA of the CDR3: TGTGCCAGTAGTATCGTCCCGGGACAGGGAAAAAACACTGAAGCTTTCTTT. This encodes CASSIVPGQGKNTEAFF. V is TRBV19 and J is TRBJ1-1; 9 bases agree with TRBD1. Germline assignment: CDR1 LNHDA and CDR2 SQIVND (reference sequence). This CDR3 comprises 17 residues. The V and J ends lost 3 bases and 2 bases, in that order; junction bases with no gene match: 10.